These 4 T cell receptor beta chains originate from one sample sequenced in a study of vaccination effects on CD4 cells after COVID-19. ViraFEST expansion of antigen-specific CD4+ T cells with viral peptide pools preceded sequencing. Culture lasted 10 days before CD4+ T cell isolation. Participants were vaccinated with two doses of either the BNT162b2 or mRNA-1273 vaccine. Their cognate antigens are unknown. Here immunoSEQ multiplex PCR was the method, and the copy in TCRdb shows in-frame clones only, minus some. This sample has over 80,000 clones, with over 75% found just once. The material sequenced was CD4+ T cells from PBMCs cultured with HCoV-OC43 spike peptides, taken after COVID-19 vaccination. Subset defined: HCoV-OC43 spike overlapping peptide pool stimulation. The receptors were sampled from a human donor who received a COVID-19 vaccine.

Here the CDR3 DNA reads TGTGCCAGCAGCGTAGGGCCAGATAACTATGGCTACACCTTC. Residues: CASSVGPDNYGYTF. The chain couples TRBV9 to TRBJ1-2; D uncertain. The CDR3 totals 14 residues. The germline gives CDR1 SGDLS, CDR2 YYNGEE. The V end lost 0 bases, the J end lost 1 base, and 7 bases lay between the germline ends.

The chain carries TRBV19 and TRBJ1-1; tentative D call: TRBD1 (6 bases). The V gene's germline CDR1 is LNHDA and CDR2 SQIVND (reference sequence). V shed 1 base and J shed 4 bases, with 13 bases lying between them. The CDR3 has 15 amino acids. The CDR3 DNA is TGTGCCAGTAGTATAGTAGGGGGATCGAGCACTGAAGCTTTCTTT. Translation: CASSIVGGSSTEAFF. Full variable domain (remainder filled in from reference TRBV19 and TRBJ1-1): DGGITQSPKYLFRKEGQNVTLSCEQNLNHDAMYWYRQDPGQGLRLIYYSQIVNDFQKGDIAEGYSVSREKKESFPLTVTSAQKNPTAFYLCASSIVGGSSTEAFFGQGTRLTVV.

This rearrangement joins TRBV27 to TRBJ2-3; D not resolved. This CDR3 contains 13 residues. V was pared by 2 bases and J by 2 bases, with 5 bases between. Germline V gene sequence: CDR1 MNHEY, CDR2 SMNVEV (reference sequence). Here the CDR3 DNA reads TGTGCCAGCAGTTTACTAACCACAGATACGCAGTATTTT. The encoded protein is CASSLLTTDTQYF.

The CDR3 protein is CASSLGGKTWNYGYTF. The DNA of the CDR3 is TGTGCCAGCAGCCTGGGAGGGAAAACTTGGAACTATGGCTACACCTTC. This chain links TRBV13 with TRBJ1-2, with D hard to call. Trimming removed 5 bases from V and 2 bases from J, with 18 bases in between. Germline CDR1 is PRHDT and CDR2 is FYEKMQ (reference sequence). This CDR3 region has 16 residues.